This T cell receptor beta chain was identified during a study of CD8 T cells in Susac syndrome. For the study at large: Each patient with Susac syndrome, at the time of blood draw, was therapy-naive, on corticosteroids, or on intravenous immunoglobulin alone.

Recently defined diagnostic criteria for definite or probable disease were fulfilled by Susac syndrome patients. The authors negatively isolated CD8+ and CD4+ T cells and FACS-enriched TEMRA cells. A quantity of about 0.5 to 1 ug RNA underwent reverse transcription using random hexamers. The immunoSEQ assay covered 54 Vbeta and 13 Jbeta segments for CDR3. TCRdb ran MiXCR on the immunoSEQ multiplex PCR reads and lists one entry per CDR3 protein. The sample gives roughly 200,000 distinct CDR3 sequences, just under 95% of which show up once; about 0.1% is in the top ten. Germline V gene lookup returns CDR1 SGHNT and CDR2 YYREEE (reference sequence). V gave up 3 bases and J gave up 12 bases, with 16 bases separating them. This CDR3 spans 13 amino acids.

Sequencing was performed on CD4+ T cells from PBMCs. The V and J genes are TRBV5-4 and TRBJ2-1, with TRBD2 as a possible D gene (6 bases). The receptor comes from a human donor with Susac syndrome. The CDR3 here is CASSSRPGAAQFF. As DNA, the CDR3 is TGTGCCAGCAGCTCGCGCCCGGGAGCAGCGCAGTTCTTC.